This entry describes one TCR beta chain. Antigen specificity is unknown. These data are taken from a study of persistence of HIV-infected CD4 T cells. Study findings and constraints: The rare CMV-responding cells with HIV-1 proviruses were not separately TCR-sequenced.

The CDR3 runs to 16 residues. Trimming took 4 bases from V and 4 from J, leaving 18 bases between them. Germline CDR1 SGHAT, CDR2 FQDESV (reference sequence). The immunoSEQ assay was version 4, run in survey mode. The protocol was immunoSEQ multiplex PCR, while the TCRdb copy is restricted to in-frame clones and leaves out a portion. The table shows roughly 35,000 clones, with approximately 84% occurring only once. Cells were stimulated with CMV-infected fibroblast lysates at approximately 10 ug/mL. CD40L-negative CD69-negative CD45RO-high memory CD4+ T cells were sorted as populations depleted of antigen-responding cells. Inclusion required CMV-positive serology and CD4+ counts above 400 cells/uL.

The sequence came from an adult man with HIV who was CMV-seropositive. The sequences come from CD4+ T cells sorted from PBMCs after roughly 18-hour stimulation, collected from a patient who received antiretroviral therapy. This sequence joins TRBV11-1 and TRBJ2-3; possibly TRBD1 for D (6 bases). CDR3 sequence: CASSSTWGQAADTQYF. The CDR3 DNA is TGTGCCAGCAGCTCAACGTGGGGACAAGCCGCAGATACGCAGTATTTT.